A single sample is the source of the 20 T cell receptor beta chains below, sequenced in a study of cytomegalovirus exposure and HLA in healthy donors. The PCR used 60 Vbeta and 13 Jbeta primers. Method: immunoSEQ multiplex PCR; TCRdb's copy keeps in-frame clones and lacks some. This table has about 190,000 clones, 84% appearing once. Source material: PBMCs. These receptors all stem from a woman aged 50 to 65 in good health and CMV-seropositive.

About this clone itself: The junction and the germline gene differ at one end; a read error may be behind it. The chain is built from TRBV7-3 and TRBJ1-1, with a possible D match to TRBD1 (6 bases). The CDR3 totals 18 residues. The germline CDR1 and CDR2 sequences are SGHTA and FQGTGA. The chain's CDR3 is CAGSPIGGFGGLNTEAFF. DNA of the CDR3: TGTGCCGGCAGCCCTATAGGGGGATTTGGCGGATTGAACACTGAAGCTTTCTTT.

This clone has only one observation. The chain carries TRBV2 and TRBJ2-7; TRBD2 matches at 10 bases. Germline V CDR1 and CDR2: SNHLY, FYNNEI. The CDR3 runs to 16 residues. With 0 bases clipped from V and 6 bases from J, the junction kept 8 bases outside the gene matches. In DNA, the CDR3 is TGTGCCAGCAGTGAAGCTCGGCTAGCGGGGGCCATCGAGCAGTACTTC. This sequence encodes CASSEARLAGAIEQYF.

This clone was detected once. The genes are TRBV6-5 and TRBJ2-2; D perhaps matches TRBD2 (6 bases). Germline-derived CDR1 and CDR2 are MNHEY and SVGAGI. V was pared by 8 bases and J by 6 bases, with 10 bases between. This CDR3 spans 12 amino acids. CDR3 sequence (DNA): TGTGCCAGCTACGGGGGTGCCGGGGAGCTGTTTTTT. Protein: CASYGGAGELFF.

The chain uses TRBV30 and TRBJ2-7; 7 bases line up with TRBD1. With V trimmed by 4 bases and J by 1 base, 7 bases remained unmatched. The V gene's germline CDR1 is GTSNPN and CDR2 SVGIG (reference sequence). This CDR3 contains 14 residues. The CDR3 sequence: CAWITLTGSYEQYF. For the CDR3, the DNA is TGTGCCTGGATTACCTTGACAGGGTCCTACGAGCAGTACTTC.

This clone was counted once. The genes are TRBV7-2 and TRBJ2-5; TRBD2 matches at 9 bases. Looked up from germline, CDR1 is SGHTA and CDR2 is FQGNSA. CDR3 length: 15 residues. V was pared by 4 bases and J by 5 bases, with 8 bases of the junction left unmatched. The CDR3 DNA reads as TGTGCCAGCAGCTCCATTAGCGGGGGCGGGGAGACCCAGTACTTC. Translated: CASSSISGGGETQYF.

The CDR3 is CASSFTTSQGGGYTF. The CDR3 DNA reads as TGCGCCAGCAGCTTTACGACGTCCCAGGGTGGGGGCTACACCTTC. V usage is TRBV5-1 and J usage is TRBJ1-2, with D perhaps TRBD1 (5 bases). Germline V gene data show CDR1 as SGHRS and CDR2 as YFSETQ. Trimming removed 2 bases at V and 8 bases at J, with 19 bases between. The CDR3 covers 15 residues.

CDR3 sequence reads: CASSSPRAWAKNIQYF. In DNA form, the CDR3 reads TGTGCCAGCAGTTCCCCGAGGGCCTGGGCCAAAAACATTCAGTACTTC. The chain uses TRBV28 and TRBJ2-4; possible D gene TRBD2, 5 bases. The CDR3 has 16 residues. CDR1 and CDR2 (germline): MDHEN, SYDVKM. V gave up 4 bases and J gave up 1 base, with 14 bases separating them.

This clone came up a few times. The sample contains more than one DNA sequence encoding this CDR3. The chain employs TRBV19 and TRBJ1-1; D unresolved. Trimming pared 1 base from V and 1 base from J, leaving 7 bases between. The CDR3 sequence is 14 residues long. CDR1 LNHDA and CDR2 SQIVND come from the germline V gene (reference sequence). CDR3 loop: CASSIAGGNTEAFF. The DNA for the CDR3 is TGTGCCAGTAGTATAGCTGGCGGGAACACTGAAGCTTTCTTT.

The chain links TRBV11-2 to TRBJ2-3; 12 nucleotides agree with TRBD2. Germline V gene sequence: CDR1 SGHAT, CDR2 FQNNGV. The CDR3 has 16 residues. V lost 3 bases and J lost 9; bases outside the gene matches: 10. The chain's CDR3 is CASSFLELAGGITQYF. CDR3 DNA: TGTGCCAGCAGCTTTCTTGAACTAGCGGGGGGTATCACGCAGTATTTT.

This clone appeared once. V gene TRBV4-1 combines with J gene TRBJ1-6; 8 bases agree with TRBD1. V lost 1 base and J lost 7; bases outside the gene matches: 3. The CDR3 is 15 amino acids. The germline V gene has CDR1 MGHRA and CDR2 YSYEKL. CDR3 loop: CASSQGQGPNSPLHF. The CDR3 nucleotides read TGCGCCAGCAGCCAAGGACAGGGGCCCAATTCACCCCTCCACTTT.

This rearrangement joins TRBV12-5 to TRBJ1-2; 8 nucleotides match TRBD1. The germline V gene has CDR1 LGHNT and CDR2 FRNRAP. With V trimmed by 3 bases and J by 4 bases, 1 base remained unmatched. The CDR3 consists of 13 residues. The CDR3 sequence is CASGLQGGYGYTF. In DNA, the CDR3 is TGTGCTAGTGGTTTACAGGGGGGCTATGGCTACACCTTC.

As for this clone: Additional DNA sequences in this sample encode the identical CDR3. The chain has TRBV27 and TRBJ2-1; 8 nucleotides line up with TRBD1. This CDR3 contains 17 residues. The junction had 11 bases not matched to a gene; V was cut back by 6 bases and J by 1 base. Germline V gene sequence: CDR1 MNHEY, CDR2 SMNVEV (reference sequence). The CDR3 region is CASSDIPGQVSYNEQFF. CDR3 in DNA: TGTGCCAGCAGCGATATACCGGGACAGGTTTCCTACAATGAGCAGTTCTTC.

V gene TRBV7-2 combines with J gene TRBJ1-4; 8 nucleotides match TRBD1. This CDR3 has 15 amino acids. Germline V CDR1 and CDR2: SGHTA, FQGNSA. V lost 7 bases to trimming and J lost 0 bases; unmatched junction nucleotides: 4. CDR3: CASKEGQATNEKLFF. The CDR3 DNA follows: TGTGCCAGCAAGGAGGGACAGGCAACTAATGAAAAACTGTTTTTT.

This chain links TRBV7-2 with TRBJ1-1; 7 bases map to TRBD1. The CDR3 contains 16 residues. Unmatched junction bases numbered 11, after V lost 5 bases and J lost 2 bases. Germline CDR1 is SGHTA and CDR2 is FQGNSA. The CDR3 here is CASSRRDSRYNTEAFF. The CDR3 DNA is TGTGCCAGCAGCCGGCGGGACAGCCGGTACAACACTGAAGCTTTCTTT. Together with reference TRBV7-2 and TRBJ1-1, the CDR3 gives the full variable domain: GAGVSQSPSNKVTEKGKDVELRCDPISGHTALYWYRQSLGQGLEFLIYFQGNSAPDKSGLPSDRFSAERTGGSVSTLTIQRTQQEDSAVYLCASSRRDSRYNTEAFFGQGTRLTVV.

The chain joins TRBV2 to TRBJ1-1, with D unclear. The germline V and J ends were trimmed by 4 bases and 1 base, with 10 bases remaining between them. The CDR3 length is 14 residues. Germline lookup yields CDR1 SNHLY and CDR2 FYNNEI. As DNA, the CDR3 is TGTGCCAGCAGTGCGTACGGTGGGAACACTGAAGCTTTCTTT. Its protein product is CASSAYGGNTEAFF.

CDR3 region: CASSRLVLTENTEAFF. As DNA, the CDR3 is TGTGCCAGCAGCCGCCTCGTCCTTACAGAGAACACTGAAGCTTTCTTT. The chain couples TRBV7-8 to TRBJ1-1; D is ambiguous. The CDR3 has 16 residues. The germline gives CDR1 SGHVS, CDR2 FQNEAQ. V shed 5 bases and J shed 1 base, with 17 bases lying between them.

The rearrangement uses TRBV7-8 and TRBJ1-4; D might be TRBD1 (5 bases). CDR1 and CDR2 from the germline V gene are SGHVS and FQNEAQ. This CDR3 has 15 residues. The V and J ends lost 1 base and 8 bases respectively, with 14 bases between them. The DNA of the CDR3 is TGTGCCAGCAGCTTAGTTGGGGGGGTTAAGGAAAAACTGTTTTTT. This translates into CASSLVGGVKEKLFF.

The rearrangement joins TRBV18 to TRBJ2-5; 7 positions match TRBD1. The last part of the DNA fits TRBJ2-7 better; the J call may be wrong. CDR1 and CDR2 (germline): KGHSH, LQKENI. The CDR3 runs 13 residues. The CDR3 here is CASSLGTANEQYF. CDR3 nucleotides: TGTGCCAGCTCCCTTGGGACAGCCAACGAGCAGTACTTC.

The V and J genes are TRBV2 and TRBJ2-7; no clear D. CDR3 size: 10 residues. V was cut by 3 bases and J by 6 bases, with 3 bases left in between. Per germline, CDR1 SNHLY and CDR2 FYNNEI. CDR3 bases: TGTGCCAGCAGTGACAGCGAGCAGTACTTC. Amino acids: CASSDSEQYF.

A remark on this clone: A junction end diverges from the germline sequence, so it may reflect a read error. The rearrangement joins TRBV29-1 to TRBJ2-2; a possible D gene is TRBD2 (5 bases). Looked up from germline, CDR1 is SQVTM and CDR2 is ANQGSEA. The CDR3 spans 12 residues. CDR3 region: CSRRREHRGAVF. DNA of the CDR3: TGCAGCCGGAGACGGGAACACCGGGGAGCTGTTTTT.